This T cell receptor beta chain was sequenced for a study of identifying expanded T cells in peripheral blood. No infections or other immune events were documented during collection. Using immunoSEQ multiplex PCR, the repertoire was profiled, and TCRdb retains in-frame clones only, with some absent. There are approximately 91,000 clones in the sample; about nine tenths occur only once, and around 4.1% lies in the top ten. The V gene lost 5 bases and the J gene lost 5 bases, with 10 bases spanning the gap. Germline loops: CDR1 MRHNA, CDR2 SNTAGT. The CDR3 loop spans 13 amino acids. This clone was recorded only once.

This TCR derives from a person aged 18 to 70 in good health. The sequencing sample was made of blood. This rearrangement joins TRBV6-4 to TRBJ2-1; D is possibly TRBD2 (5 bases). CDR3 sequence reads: CASSSTRNNEQFF. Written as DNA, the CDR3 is TGTGCCAGCAGTTCAACTAGAAACAATGAGCAGTTCTTC.